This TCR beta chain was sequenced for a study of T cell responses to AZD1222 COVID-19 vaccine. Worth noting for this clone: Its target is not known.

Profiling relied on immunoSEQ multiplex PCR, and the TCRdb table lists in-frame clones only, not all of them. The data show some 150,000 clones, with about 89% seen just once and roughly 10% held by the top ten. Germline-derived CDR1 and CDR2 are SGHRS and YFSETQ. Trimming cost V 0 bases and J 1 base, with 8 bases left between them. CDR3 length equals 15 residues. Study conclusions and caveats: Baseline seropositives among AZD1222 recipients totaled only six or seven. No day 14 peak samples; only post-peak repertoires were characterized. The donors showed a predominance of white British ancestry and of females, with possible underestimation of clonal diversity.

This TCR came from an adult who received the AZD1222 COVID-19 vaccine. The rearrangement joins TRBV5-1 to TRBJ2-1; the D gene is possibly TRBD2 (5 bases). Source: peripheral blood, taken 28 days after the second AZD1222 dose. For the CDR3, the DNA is TGCGCCAGCAGCTTGGCGCGCGGGTCCTACAATGAGCAGTTCTTC. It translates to CASSLARGSYNEQFF.